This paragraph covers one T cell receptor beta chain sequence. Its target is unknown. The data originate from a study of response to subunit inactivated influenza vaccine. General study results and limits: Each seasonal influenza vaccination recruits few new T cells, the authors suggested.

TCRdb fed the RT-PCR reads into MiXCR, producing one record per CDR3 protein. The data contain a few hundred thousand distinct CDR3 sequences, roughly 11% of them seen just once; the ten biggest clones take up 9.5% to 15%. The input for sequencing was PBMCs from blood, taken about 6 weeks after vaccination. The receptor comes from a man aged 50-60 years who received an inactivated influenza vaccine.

Written as DNA, the CDR3 is TGTGCCAGCAGCCGAACCCCCGACAGGGACTATGGCTACACCTTC. Translating gives CASSRTPDRDYGYTF. The chain is built from TRBV21-1 and TRBJ1-2; TRBD1 was called by the table and not checked on the DNA. TRBV21-1 is termed a pseudogene. The CDR3 has 15 amino acids.